Included here is one T cell receptor beta chain sequence, with context. Its antigen is still unknown. The entry originates in a study of T cell responses to AZD1222 COVID-19 vaccine. General study results and limits: Spike-specific TCR depth and breadth grew after two AZD1222 doses. Among AZD1222 vaccinees, only five or six were seropositive at baseline. Only after the peak T cell response were repertoires sampled. Nearly half of spike-specific TCRs reportedly go after variant regions that carry no mutations.

Germline CDR1 is SGHVS and CDR2 is FQNEAQ. The CDR3 extends over 15 amino acids. With 1 base removed from V and 2 bases from J, the gap between germline ends came to 12 bases. Sequencing used immunoSEQ multiplex PCR; TCRdb keeps in-frame clones, though not all of them. This sample has over 130,000 clones, with 92% found just once. The receptor comes from an adult who received the AZD1222 COVID-19 vaccine. J is TRBJ2-7 and V is TRBV7-8; D is unresolved. Sample: peripheral blood, taken 28 days after the second AZD1222 dose. Here the CDR3 reads CASSLGLPTTYEQYF. As DNA, the CDR3 is TGTGCCAGCAGCTTAGGACTCCCTACCACCTACGAGCAGTACTTC.